One sample yielded the 21 T cell receptor beta chains listed below, sequenced in a study of yellow fever vaccine responses in identical twins listed by TCRdb under 2018. The library was made by RT-PCR. The sequencer listed for this sample is Illumina HiSeq 2500. TCRdb applied fastp at Q25 and MiXCR to the public reads, then kept only in-frame beta chains. Each record represents a unique CDR3 protein, reported with the most common genes and DNA among its rows. The sample records some 2,800 distinct CDR3 sequences, around 83% of which are singletons. The top ten constitute roughly 1.7% of the sample. The input for sequencing was T cells from blood (PBMCs), unsorted or a sorted subset (not recorded which), taken before or after yellow fever vaccination (not recorded which). Source of these receptors: a woman under 30 who received the yellow fever vaccine. Donor details come from another sample of the same person, matched by shared clones.

This clonotype was counted only a few times. The chain links TRBV15 to TRBJ1-3; D may be TRBD1 (5 bases). Germline CDR1 is LNHNV and CDR2 is YYDKDF (reference sequence). The V and J ends lost 0 bases and 0 bases respectively, with 15 bases between them. The CDR3 extends over 18 amino acids. The CDR3 sequence: CATSRDRSHGHSGNTIYF. The DNA of the CDR3 is TGTGCCACCAGCAGAGATAGGAGCCACGGACACTCTGGAAACACCATATATTTT.

The chain employs TRBV7-9 and TRBJ2-7; 10 positions match TRBD1. Losses at the gene ends were 6 bases for V and 3 bases for J; bases not matched to a gene: 5. The CDR3 has 14 residues. In germline, CDR1 is SEHNR, CDR2 FQNEAQ (reference sequence). The CDR3 bases are TGTGCCAGCAGTGGGACAGGGGAGTTCTACGAGCAGTACTTC. This codes for CASSGTGEFYEQYF. The full variable domain, with the rest looked up from reference TRBV7-9 and TRBJ2-7, is DTGVSQNPRHKITKRGQNVTFRCDPISEHNRLYWYRQTLGQGPEFLTYFQNEAQLEKSRLLSDRFSAERPKGSFSTLEIQRTEQGDSAMYLCASSGTGEFYEQYFGPGTRLTVT.

This chain links TRBV6-6 with TRBJ1-5; a possible D gene is TRBD1 (5 bases). Trimming removed 5 bases at V and 6 bases at J, with 8 bases between. Germline CDR1 and CDR2: MNHNY and SVGAGI (reference sequence). The CDR3 loop spans 12 amino acids. The CDR3 DNA sequence: TGTGCCAGCAGTACAGGACTTCAGCCCCAGCATTTT. Protein: CASSTGLQPQHF.

The rearrangement links TRBV6-4 to TRBJ1-2, with D possibly TRBD1 on 5 matching bases. V was trimmed by 0 bases and J by 3 bases, leaving 5 bases between them. CDR1 and CDR2 from the germline V gene are MRHNA and SNTAGT. The CDR3 loop spans 13 amino acids. In DNA form, the CDR3 reads TGTGCCAGCAGTGACTCGGGACACTATGGCTACACCTTC. This codes for CASSDSGHYGYTF.

The table lists this clonotype with a count of one. The chain carries TRBV30 and TRBJ1-6, with D perhaps matching TRBD1 (6 bases). From germline, CDR1 is GTSNPN and CDR2 SVGIG (reference sequence). V lost 1 base, J lost 5 bases, and 9 bases lay in between. This CDR3 has 14 residues. Here the CDR3 reads CAWSGDTDNSPLHF. The CDR3 DNA reads as TGTGCCTGGAGTGGGGACACCGATAATTCACCCCTCCACTTT.

The CDR3: CASSSRKQGGTDTQYF. In DNA form, the CDR3 reads TGTGCCAGCTCATCCAGAAAACAGGGGGGAACAGATACGCAGTATTTT. The J gene is TRBJ2-3, the V gene TRBV18; 8 bases are shared with TRBD1. This CDR3 has 16 amino acids. Germline V gives CDR1 KGHSH, CDR2 LQKENI. The ends lost 5 bases at V and 3 bases at J; junction bases unmatched: 10. Full variable domain (missing parts from reference TRBV18 and TRBJ2-3): NAGVMQNPRHLVRRRGQEARLRCSPMKGHSHVYWYRQLPEEGLKFMVYLQKENIIDESGMPKERFSAEFPKEGPSILRIQQVVRGDSAAYFCASSSRKQGGTDTQYFGPGTRLTVL.

V is TRBV27 and J is TRBJ2-3; D remains ambiguous. V was cut by 6 bases and J by 0 bases, with 4 bases left in between. The CDR3 extends over 12 amino acids. Germline CDR1 and CDR2: MNHEY and SMNVEV (reference sequence). The CDR3 DNA sequence: TGTGCCAGCAGGGCGAGCACAGATACGCAGTATTTT. The encoded protein is CASRASTDTQYF.

The genes are TRBV11-2 and TRBJ2-7; 8 bases map to TRBD2. V shed 3 bases, J shed 5 bases, and the junction held 9 bases outside the gene matches. The CDR3 runs 15 residues. CDR1 is SGHAT, CDR2 FQNNGV, per germline. The CDR3 DNA reads as TGTGCCAGCAGCTTTTGGACTAGCCTTCCTAACGAGCAGTACTTC. Its protein product is CASSFWTSLPNEQYF.

This clonotype was counted a few times. The V and J genes are TRBV11-2 and TRBJ2-7, with D maybe TRBD1 (6 bases). This CDR3 region has 15 residues. Trimming removed 4 bases at V and 2 bases at J, with 15 bases between. CDR1 SGHAT and CDR2 FQNNGV come from the germline V gene. CDR3 amino acids: CASSSNLGQTYEQYF. CDR3 DNA sequence: TGTGCCAGCAGCTCTAATCTCGGACAGACCTACGAGCAGTACTTC.

This chain uses TRBV20-1 with TRBJ1-2; tentatively, D is TRBD1 (6 bases). The CDR3 covers 13 residues. Looked up from germline, CDR1 is DFQATT and CDR2 is SNEGSKA (reference sequence). Trimming left V 3 bases short and J 8 bases short, with 16 bases between. CDR3 sequence reads: CSASPDRFLGYTF. The CDR3 DNA reads TGCAGTGCTAGCCCCGACAGGTTCCTGGGCTACACCTTC.

This chain uses TRBV12-3 or TRBV12-4 with TRBJ1-2; D possibly corresponds to TRBD1 (6 bases). This CDR3 has 12 residues. Trimming pared 2 bases from V and 8 bases from J, leaving 9 bases between. CDR3 in amino acids: CASSLHREGYTF. CDR3 coding DNA: TGTGCCAGCAGTTTACACAGGGAGGGCTACACCTTC.

This sequence joins TRBV10-3 and TRBJ1-5; D call uncertain. V was pared by 0 bases and J by 3 bases, with 3 bases between. CDR3 length equals 13 residues. The V gene's germline CDR1 is ENHRY and CDR2 SYGVKD. DNA of the CDR3: TGTGCCATCAGTGAGTCCATCAATCAGCCCCAGCATTTT. Translated: CAISESINQPQHF.

The chain recombines TRBV7-2 with TRBJ2-7; D remains unclear. From germline, CDR1 is SGHTA and CDR2 FQGNSA. There are 14 residues in the CDR3. Trimming left V 2 bases short and J 0 bases short, with 8 bases between. CDR3 amino acids: CASSLQRASYEQYF. CDR3 coding DNA: TGTGCCAGCAGCTTACAGAGAGCCTCCTACGAGCAGTACTTC.

V and J are TRBV12-3 or TRBV12-4 and TRBJ2-3; unclear D gene. This CDR3 comprises 11 residues. Trimming pared 5 bases from V and 1 base from J, leaving 1 base between. The CDR3 loop is CASSRTDTQYF. CDR3 DNA sequence: TGTGCCAGCAGTCGCACAGATACGCAGTATTTT.

The chain recombines TRBV20-1 with TRBJ2-7; the D gene is possibly TRBD2 (5 bases). Germline V gene data show CDR1 as DFQATT and CDR2 as SNEGSKA (reference sequence). The CDR3 sequence is 13 residues long. The CDR3 region is CSPVGSGFYEQYF. The CDR3 DNA reads TGCAGCCCAGTAGGCTCGGGGTTCTACGAGCAGTACTTC.

J is TRBJ2-5 and V is TRBV14, with D uncertain. With 0 bases removed from V and 4 bases from J, the gap between germline ends came to 0 bases. The germline CDR1 and CDR2 sequences are SGHDN and FVKESK. The CDR3 length is 11 residues. CDR3: CASSQEETQYF. CDR3 nucleotide sequence: TGTGCCAGCAGCCAAGAAGAGACCCAGTACTTC.

The V and J genes are TRBV2 and TRBJ2-1; 7 bases match TRBD1. The CDR3 covers 13 residues. V was clipped by 10 bases and J by 3 bases; unmatched bases: 6. Per the germline V gene, CDR1 is SNHLY and CDR2 is FYNNEI. CDR3 protein: CATTGAGYNEQFF. CDR3 DNA sequence: TGTGCCACCACAGGGGCCGGCTACAATGAGCAGTTCTTC.

This clonotype occurred a few times. The chain employs TRBV15 and TRBJ2-7; tentatively, D is TRBD2 (6 bases). The V gene lost 0 bases and the J gene lost 5 bases, with 14 bases spanning the gap. This CDR3 comprises 15 residues. CDR1 LNHNV and CDR2 YYDKDF come from the germline V gene (reference sequence). This chain's CDR3 is CATSRELAKVDEQYF. CDR3 DNA sequence: TGTGCCACCAGCAGAGAACTAGCCAAGGTCGACGAGCAGTACTTC. Looking up the rest from reference TRBV15 and TRBJ2-7 gives the full variable domain: DAMVIQNPRYQVTQFGKPVTLSCSQTLNHNVMYWYQQKSSQAPKLLFHYYDKDFNNEADTPDNFQSRRPNTSFCFLDIRSPGLGDTAMYLCATSRELAKVDEQYFGPGTRLTVT.

The chain carries TRBV12-3 or TRBV12-4 and TRBJ2-3; D is unclear. Trimming left V 7 bases short and J 5 bases short, with 16 bases between. CDR3 size: 14 residues. CDR3 region: CASTANRGLDTQYF. DNA of the CDR3: TGTGCCAGCACCGCTAACCGTGGGCTAGATACGCAGTATTTT.

The chain links TRBV30 to TRBJ1-2, with D unresolved. Germline V gene sequence: CDR1 GTSNPN, CDR2 SVGIG (reference sequence). The CDR3 extends over 12 amino acids. Trimming shortened V by 2 bases and J by 6 bases, and 10 bases separated the two germline ends. For the CDR3, the DNA is TGTGCCTGGAGTAGAGGGATTGATGGCTACACCTTC. It yields the protein CAWSRGIDGYTF.

The chain carries TRBV12-3 or TRBV12-4 and TRBJ1-2, with D possibly matching TRBD1 (5 bases). Trimming took off 6 bases at V and 3 bases at J, with 11 bases between the two ends. CDR3 length: 13 residues. CDR3 sequence: CASRPRVDYGYTF. The CDR3 nucleotides are TGTGCCAGCAGGCCCAGGGTTGACTATGGCTACACCTTC.